This TCR beta chain was obtained from a study of blood T cell repertoires in COVID-19. Study overall: The analysed material was cDNA or gDNA that came from T cells, B-cell-depleted T cells, or PBMCs.

Details on this clone: The sample contains more than one DNA sequence encoding this CDR3.

The CDR3 is 15 amino acids. Trimming stripped 2 bases from V and 0 bases from J, with 10 bases between. In germline, CDR1 is MNHEY, CDR2 SMNVEV (reference sequence). Study processing details: Estimation of nucleated cell counts relied on the amplification of reference gene primers. Sequenced by immunoSEQ multiplex PCR; TCRdb stores in-frame clones only, minus some. Clonal size and the V and J genes are those of that table, whereas D and trimming came from the DNA. There are about 370,000 clones in the sample; around 91% occur only once, and 5% to 8.5% lies in the top ten. The sequenced sample consisted of peripheral blood. The chain combines TRBV27 with TRBJ1-2, with D possibly matching TRBD1 (6 bases). This clonotype was sampled from a man aged 18 to 29 with active or convalescent COVID-19. CDR3: CASSLTGQANYGYTF. The CDR3 DNA sequence: TGTGCCAGCAGTTTAACAGGGCAAGCTAACTATGGCTACACCTTC.